A single sample is the source of the 13 T cell receptor beta chains below, sequenced in a study of blood T cells in healthy people across ages. PCR was performed a second time for about 7 to 12 cycles using a sample-barcoded 5' primer and a J-beta primer mix. TCRdb re-analysed the 5' RACE reads in MiXCR, keeping a single row per CDR3 protein. The repertoire holds about 900,000 distinct CDR3 sequences, with around 46% as singletons. Material for sequencing was blood. The receptors were sampled from a man aged 25 to 45 in good health.

The V call is TRBV7-2, the J call TRBJ2-3, with 7 bases matching TRBD2. V shed 8 bases and J 0 bases; nucleotides not matched to a gene: 8. Germline assignment: CDR1 SGHTA and CDR2 FQGNSA. The CDR3 totals 15 residues. CDR3 DNA: TGTGCCAGCGGGAGGGGAATTCCTAGCACAGATACGCAGTATTTT. It translates to CASGRGIPSTDTQYF.

For this clonotype: The junction departs from germline at one end; a sequencing error may be responsible. This chain joins TRBV4-3 and TRBJ2-2; TRBD2 might be the D (5 bases). This CDR3 has 17 amino acids. Germline loops: CDR1 LGHNA, CDR2 YSLEER. The CDR3 DNA sequence: TGCGCCAGCAGCCAAGATCCGGAAGACGGGAACACCGGGGAGATGTTTTTT. The encoded protein is CASSQDPEDGNTGEMFF.

The rearrangement uses TRBV14 and TRBJ2-3, with D possibly being TRBD1 (5 bases). The CDR3 runs to 14 residues. V lost 4 bases to trimming and J lost 7 bases, with 15 bases between them. Germline V gives CDR1 SGHDN, CDR2 FVKESK. The CDR3 sequence: CASSRNSGSHTQYF. The CDR3 nucleotides read TGTGCCAGCAGCCGGAATTCAGGGTCTCATACGCAGTATTTT. Full variable domain (outside the CDR3, taken from reference TRBV14 and TRBJ2-3): EAGVTQFPSHSVIEKGQTVTLRCDPISGHDNLYWYRRVMGKEIKFLLHFVKESKQDESGMPNNRFLAERTGGTYSTLKVQPAELEDSGVYFCASSRNSGSHTQYFGPGTRLTVL.

This clonotype was seen more than once but under ten times. The rearrangement uses TRBV2 and TRBJ1-2; D gene ambiguous. The CDR3 covers 13 residues. Trimming took off 5 bases at V and 3 bases at J, with 10 bases between the two ends. The germline CDR1 and CDR2 sequences are SNHLY and FYNNEI. This chain's CDR3 is CASSMMIDYGYTF. CDR3 nucleotides: TGTGCCAGCAGTATGATGATAGACTATGGCTACACCTTC.

The chain is built from TRBV29-1 and TRBJ2-7; D possibly uses TRBD1 or TRBD2 (5 bases each). TRBJ2-5 explains the end of the DNA better; the J call may be wrong. Germline CDR1 and CDR2: SQVTM and ANQGSEA. CDR3 length: 12 residues. The DNA of the CDR3 is TGCAGCGTTGTGGTGGGGGAAGAGACCCAGTACTTC. Translating gives CSVVVGEETQYF.

The V gene is TRBV20-1, the J gene TRBJ2-6; the match to TRBD2 covers 9 bases. Germline lookup yields CDR1 DFQATT and CDR2 SNEGSKA (reference sequence). The trim removed 0 bases at V and 1 base at J, leaving 4 bases unmatched. The CDR3 runs to 17 residues. The CDR3 nucleotides read TGCAGTGCTAGAGAGGCGGGGGGGATTTCTGGGGCCAACGTCCTGACTTTC. This gives the protein CSAREAGGISGANVLTF.

The J gene is TRBJ2-3, the V gene TRBV29-1; weak D call: TRBD2 (7 bases). In germline, CDR1 is SQVTM, CDR2 ANQGSEA. With 3 bases removed from V and 2 bases from J, the gap between germline ends came to 12 bases. This CDR3 is built from 14 residues. CDR3 amino acids: CSVEGGANTDTQYF. Here the CDR3 DNA reads TGCAGCGTTGAGGGGGGGGCCAACACAGATACGCAGTATTTT.

The sample holds a few counts of this clonotype. V and J are TRBV7-2 and TRBJ1-2; possible D gene TRBD1, 6 bases. The CDR3 extends over 13 amino acids. V lost 6 bases, J lost 6 bases, and 14 bases lay in between. Germline V CDR1 and CDR2: SGHTA, FQGNSA. This chain's CDR3 is CASRWSGVDGYTF. The CDR3 coding sequence is TGTGCCAGCAGATGGTCAGGGGTAGATGGCTACACCTTC.

This clonotype was seen only a few times. The rearrangement links TRBV20-1 to TRBJ2-1; 14 nucleotides agree with TRBD2. This CDR3 has 14 residues. Looked up from germline, CDR1 is DFQATT and CDR2 is SNEGSKA (reference sequence). V lost 5 bases and J lost 9; bases outside the gene matches: 6. The CDR3: CSAPTSGGAVEQFF. CDR3 bases: TGCAGTGCTCCGACTAGCGGGGGGGCAGTTGAGCAGTTCTTC.

The gene calls are TRBV7-2 and TRBJ2-3, with a possible D match to TRBD2 (7 bases). The CDR3 has 18 amino acids. Germline V gene lookup returns CDR1 SGHTA and CDR2 FQGNSA. Trimming stripped 5 bases from V and 2 bases from J, with 23 bases between. DNA of the CDR3: TGTGCCAGCAGCCGCCGATTTTCTGGGGGGGCCACCACAGATACGCAGTATTTT. Its protein is CASSRRFSGGATTDTQYF.

The chain recombines TRBV3-1 with TRBJ2-7; 7 bases are shared with TRBD2. The CDR3 consists of 17 residues. Germline CDR1 and CDR2: LGHDT and YNNKEL (reference sequence). V was clipped by 3 bases and J by 2 bases; unmatched bases: 13. The CDR3 DNA reads as TGTGCCAGCAGCCATGTGCGCGCGGGGGTGACCGCCTACGAGCAGTACTTC. Its protein is CASSHVRAGVTAYEQYF.

V gene TRBV10-3 combines with J gene TRBJ2-1, with 8 bases aligning to TRBD2. The end of the DNA aligns better with TRBJ2-7, so the J call may be wrong. Germline V gene sequence: CDR1 ENHRY, CDR2 SYGVKD. This CDR3 spans 17 amino acids. The CDR3 sequence: CAISRGGLSDSYNEQYF. The CDR3 region has the DNA TGTGCCATCAGCCGGGGGGGCCTGAGCGACTCCTACAATGAGCAGTACTTC.

This clonotype was counted a few times. The rearrangement links TRBV7-2 to TRBJ2-7, with D hard to call. This CDR3 region has 14 residues. CDR1 is SGHTA, CDR2 FQGNSA, per germline. V was shortened by 2 bases and J by 2 bases, with 10 bases between the two germline ends. The CDR3 DNA sequence: TGTGCCAGCAGCTTAAGTCCGACGACCTACGAGCAGTACTTC. Protein sequence: CASSLSPTTYEQYF.